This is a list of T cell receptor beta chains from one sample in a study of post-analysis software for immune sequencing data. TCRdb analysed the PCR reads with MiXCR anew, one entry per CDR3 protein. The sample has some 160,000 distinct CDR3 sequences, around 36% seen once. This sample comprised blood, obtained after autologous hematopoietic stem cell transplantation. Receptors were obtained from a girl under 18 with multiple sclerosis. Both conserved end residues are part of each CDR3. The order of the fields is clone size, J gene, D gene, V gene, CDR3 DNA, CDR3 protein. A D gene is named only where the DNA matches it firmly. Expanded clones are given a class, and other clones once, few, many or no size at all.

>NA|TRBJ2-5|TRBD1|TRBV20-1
TGCAGTGCTAACCGGGACAGGGGTACCTGGGAGACCCAGTACTTC
CSANRDRGTWETQYF
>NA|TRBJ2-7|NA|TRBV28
TGTGCCAGCAGCCAAACACCTTCCTACGAGCAGTACTTC
CASSQTPSYEQYF
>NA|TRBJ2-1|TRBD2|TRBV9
TGTGCCAGCAGCGCCTCCGGGACTAGCGGCAATGAGCAGTTCTTC
CASSASGTSGNEQFF
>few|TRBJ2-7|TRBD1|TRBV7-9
TGTGCCAGCAGCTACGCGAATACCGGGACAGACGAGCAGTACTTC
CASSYANTGTDEQYF
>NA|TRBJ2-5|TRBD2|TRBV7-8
TGTGCCAGCAGTCCGGCGCTAGCGGGGCAAGAGACCCAGTACTTC
CASSPALAGQETQYF
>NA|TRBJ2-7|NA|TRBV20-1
TGCAGTGCTAGTGTTAGCGCATCCTACGAGCAGTACTTC
CSASVSASYEQYF
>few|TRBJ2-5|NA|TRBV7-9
TGTGCCAGCAGCTTAGAGAGGGGTCAAGAGACCCAGTACTTC
CASSLERGQETQYF
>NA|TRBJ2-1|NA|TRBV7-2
TGTGCCAGCAGCTTAGGCTCCAGCGACCGGGATGAGCAGTTCTTC
CASSLGSSDRDEQFF
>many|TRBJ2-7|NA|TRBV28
TGTGCCAGCAGTTTGGTGACAGTCTTATTCTCCTACGAGCAGTACTTC
CASSLVTVLFSYEQYF
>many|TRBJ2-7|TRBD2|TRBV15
TGTGCCACCAGCAGAGTAGGGACTAGCGGCGACGAGCAGTACTTC
CATSRVGTSGDEQYF
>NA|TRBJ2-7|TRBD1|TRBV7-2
TGTGCCAGCAGCTCTTTACTCGGACAGGGGCGCTACGAGCAGTACTTC
CASSSLLGQGRYEQYF
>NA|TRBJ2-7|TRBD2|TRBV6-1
TGTGCCAGTGAAGCTAGCGGGAGCGCATGGTCCTACGAGCAGTACTTC
CASEASGSAWSYEQYF
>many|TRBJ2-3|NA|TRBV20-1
TGCAGTGCAGGGGCCCATCAGGATACGCAGTATTTT
CSAGAHQDTQYF
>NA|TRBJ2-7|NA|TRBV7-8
TGTGCCAGCAGCCCAGAGGGGCCATTGACAATAAGTTACGAGCAGTACTTC
CASSPEGPLTISYEQYF
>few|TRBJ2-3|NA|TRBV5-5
TGTGCCAGCAGCCCGGGGGTAGATACGCAGTATTTT
CASSPGVDTQYF
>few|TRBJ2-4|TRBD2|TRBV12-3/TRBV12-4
TGTGCCAGCAGTTGGGGACTAGCGGAAAACATTCAGTACTTC
CASSWGLAENIQYF
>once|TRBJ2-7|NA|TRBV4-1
TGCGCCTGCAGCCAAGTGGGGACCCCCTACGACGAGCAGTACTTC
CACSQVGTPYDEQYF
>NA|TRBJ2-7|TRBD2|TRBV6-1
TGTGCCAGCAAACTAGCGGGGTCCTACGAGCAGTACTTC
CASKLAGSYEQYF
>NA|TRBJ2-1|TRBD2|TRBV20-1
TGCAGTGCTAGAGATCAAGATAGCGGGTCAAATGAGCAGTTCTTC
CSARDQDSGSNEQFF
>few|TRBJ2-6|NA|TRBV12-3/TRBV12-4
TGTGCCAGCAGTTTCCCTCGTGCTTTGACGGCCAACGTCCTGACTTTC
CASSFPRALTANVLTF
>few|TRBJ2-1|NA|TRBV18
TGTGCCAGCTCACCACTTAGCGGCTCCTACAATGAGCAGTTCTTC
CASSPLSGSYNEQFF
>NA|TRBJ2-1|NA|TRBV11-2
TGTGCCAGCAGCCCCCACCACCGGGACAAGGCCTACAATGAGCAGTTCTTC
CASSPHHRDKAYNEQFF
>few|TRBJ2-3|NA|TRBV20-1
TGCAGTGCTAGAGATAGAGCGCGGTTCACAGATACGCAGTATTTT
CSARDRARFTDTQYF
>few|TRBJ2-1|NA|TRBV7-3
TGTGCCAGCAGCCCGGGACTGGTCTCCTACAATGAGCAGTTCTTC
CASSPGLVSYNEQFF
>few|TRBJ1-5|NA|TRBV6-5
TGTGCCAGCAGTTTGGGGGGTGGTGGAAATCAGCCCCAGCATTTT
CASSLGGGGNQPQHF
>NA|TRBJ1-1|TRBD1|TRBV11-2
TGTGCCAGCAGCTTCAACAGGGGATCCACTGAAGCTTTCTTT
CASSFNRGSTEAFF
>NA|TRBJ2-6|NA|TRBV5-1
TGCGCCAGCAGCCCTGTTCCACGGGCTGGGGCCAACGTCCTGACTTTC
CASSPVPRAGANVLTF
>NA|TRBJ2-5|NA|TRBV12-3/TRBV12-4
TGTGCCAGCAGTTTTCCCCAAGAGACCCAGTACTTC
CASSFPQETQYF
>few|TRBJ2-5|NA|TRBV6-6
TGTGCCAGCAGTTCCCCGAGCGAAGAGACCCAGTACTTC
CASSSPSEETQYF
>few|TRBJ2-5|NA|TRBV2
TGTGCCAGCAGTGAAGAGGGGTGGGAGACCCAGTACTTC
CASSEEGWETQYF
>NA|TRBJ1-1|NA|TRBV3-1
TGTGCCAGCAGCCAATCGACACGCGCGGCTTTCTTT
CASSQSTRAAFF
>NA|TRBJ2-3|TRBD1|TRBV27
TGTGCCAGCAGCGGACAGGGCGATTCAGATACGCAGTATTTT
CASSGQGDSDTQYF
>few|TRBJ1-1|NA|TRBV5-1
TGCGCCAGCAGCTTGATCTGGGTCAGGGAGAACACTGAAGCTTTCTTT
CASSLIWVRENTEAFF
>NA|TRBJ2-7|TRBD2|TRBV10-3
TGTGCCATCAGTGATCGGTCTAGCGGGACGACTTCCTACGAGCAGTACTTC
CAISDRSSGTTSYEQYF
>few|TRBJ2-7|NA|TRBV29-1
TGCAGCGTTGGGGAAGGTTCTAGCGACCCTCGCGAGCAGTACTTC
CSVGEGSSDPREQYF
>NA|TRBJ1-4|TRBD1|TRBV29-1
TGCAGCGTCGGACAGGGTAATAATGAAAAACTGTTTTTT
CSVGQGNNEKLFF
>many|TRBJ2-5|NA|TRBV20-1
TGCAGTGCTAGCGGCAGGGAGTACCAAGAGACCCAGTACTTC
CSASGREYQETQYF
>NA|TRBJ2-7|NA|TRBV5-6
TGTGCCAGCAGCTTGGGAGAGTTGCGCCGTTCCCCCTACGAGCAGTACTTC
CASSLGELRRSPYEQYF
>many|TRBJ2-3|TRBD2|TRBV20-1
TGCAGTGCCTTTCGGGGGGGGGTTAGCACAGATACGCAGTATTTT
CSAFRGGVSTDTQYF
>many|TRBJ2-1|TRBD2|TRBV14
TGTGCCAGCAGCCTTACTAGCGGGGTGTCCTACAATGAGCAGTTCTTC
CASSLTSGVSYNEQFF
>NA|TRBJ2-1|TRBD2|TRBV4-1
TGCGCCAGCAGCCAAGAGAGCGGGACTAGCGGTAACAATGAGCAGTTCTTC
CASSQESGTSGNNEQFF
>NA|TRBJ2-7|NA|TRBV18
TGTGCCAGCTCACCAGCTACCTACGAGCAGTACTTC
CASSPATYEQYF
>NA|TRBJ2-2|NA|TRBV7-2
TGTGCCAGCAGCTTAAGCACAGACACCGGGGAGCTGTTTTTT
CASSLSTDTGELFF
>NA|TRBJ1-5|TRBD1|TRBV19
TGTGCCAGTAGTATAGGACAGGGCGATTTGGGTCAGCCCCAGCATTTT
CASSIGQGDLGQPQHF
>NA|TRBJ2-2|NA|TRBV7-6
TGTGCCAGCAGTCCCCCACAGGGTCCGCACACCGGGGAGCTGTTTTTT
CASSPPQGPHTGELFF
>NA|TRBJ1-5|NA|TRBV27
TGTGCCAGCAGTCGCGGACACCCTTCTCAGCCCCAGCATTTT
CASSRGHPSQPQHF
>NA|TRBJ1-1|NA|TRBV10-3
TGTGCCATCAGTCACACAACTCCGACAGGTGCCACTGAAGCTTTCTTT
CAISHTTPTGATEAFF
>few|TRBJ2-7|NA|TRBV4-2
TGTGCCAGCAGCCAAGTTTTCGGTTTACTGAGCTCCTACGAGCAGTACTTC
CASSQVFGLLSSYEQYF
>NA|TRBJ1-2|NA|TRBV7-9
TGTGCCAGCAGCTTAATGGCAGAGAACTATGGCTACACCTTC
CASSLMAENYGYTF
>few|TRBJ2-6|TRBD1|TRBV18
TGTGCCAGCTCAACGACACAGGGGCTCCTGGCCAACGTCCTGACTTTC
CASSTTQGLLANVLTF
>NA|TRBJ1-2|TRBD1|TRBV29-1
TGCAGCGTTGAAGAATGGGGACAGGGGGCGAGCGGCTACACCTTC
CSVEEWGQGASGYTF